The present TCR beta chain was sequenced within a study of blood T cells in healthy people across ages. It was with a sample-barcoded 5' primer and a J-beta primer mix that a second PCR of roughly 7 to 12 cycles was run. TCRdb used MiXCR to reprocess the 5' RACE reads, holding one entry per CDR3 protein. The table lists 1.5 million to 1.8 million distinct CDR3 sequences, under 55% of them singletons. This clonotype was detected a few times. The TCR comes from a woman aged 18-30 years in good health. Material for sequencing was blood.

The CDR3 nucleotides are TGTGCCACCAGTGGACCCTCTCGGGCTGGTCAAGAGACCCAGTACTTC. This codes for CATSGPSRAGQETQYF. The chain joins TRBV24-1 to TRBJ2-5; D gene unclear. Germline V lookup: CDR1 KGHDR, CDR2 SFDVKD. CDR3 length equals 16 residues. Trimming shortened V by 5 bases and J by 2 bases, and 17 bases separated the two germline ends.